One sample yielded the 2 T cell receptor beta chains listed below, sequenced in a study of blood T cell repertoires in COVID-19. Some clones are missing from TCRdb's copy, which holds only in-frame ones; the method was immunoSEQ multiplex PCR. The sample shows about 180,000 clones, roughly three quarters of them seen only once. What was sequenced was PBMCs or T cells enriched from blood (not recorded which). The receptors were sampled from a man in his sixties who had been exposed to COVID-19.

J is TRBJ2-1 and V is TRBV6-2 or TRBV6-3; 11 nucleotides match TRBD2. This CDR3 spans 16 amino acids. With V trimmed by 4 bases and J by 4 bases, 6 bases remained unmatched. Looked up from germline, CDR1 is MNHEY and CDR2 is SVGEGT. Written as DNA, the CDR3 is TGTGCCAGCAGTTCCCAGACTAGCGGGGCGTACAATGAGCAGTTCTTC. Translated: CASSSQTSGAYNEQFF.

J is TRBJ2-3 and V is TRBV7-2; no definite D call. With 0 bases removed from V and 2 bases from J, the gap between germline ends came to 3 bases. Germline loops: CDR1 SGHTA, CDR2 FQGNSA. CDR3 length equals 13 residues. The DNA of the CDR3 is TGTGCCAGCAGCTTAGCCTTCACAGATACGCAGTATTTT. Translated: CASSLAFTDTQYF.